This T cell receptor beta chain was captured by sequencing in a study of cytomegalovirus exposure and HLA in healthy donors (dated by TCRdb to the late 2010s). Background on the whole study: According to a later analysis, one platform produced both the 110 or so validation repertoires and the 550 to 800 repertoires of the first cohort. The study was designed to test whether signatures of past pathogen exposure could be identified by cataloging public T cell receptors. Along with the roughly 710-subject first cohort, a separate validation cohort of over a hundred different subjects was used. To predict cytomegalovirus infection status, the study brought together high-throughput TCR immunosequencing, statistical association of individual TCRs with disease status, and machine learning. Overall results and qualifications from the work: The classifier was reported to diagnose cytomegalovirus status with high specificity and sensitivity in both the original and validation cohorts. The validation cohort had no HLA typing available for a later analysis, so co-occurrence within that cohort was assessed over all 110 or so repertoires. Subsequent analysis determined that TCRs grouped into clusters in the first cohort also showed a tendency toward co-occurrence across the 90 to 150 validation repertoires, and approximately 94% of cluster scores exceeded 0. Most TCR sequences were seen in very few donors, while some public TCRs were found in many individuals. In the study, some 160 TCR beta chains were listed as associated with cytomegalovirus. The authors suggested that the approach could potentially be extended to other disease states and immunological phenotypes. A few of the identified cytomegalovirus-associated TCR beta chains were confirmed in vitro to be specific for cytomegalovirus antigens.

The CDR3 goes from the cysteine to the phenylalanine over 12 residues. The DNA shown is the 36-base CDR3, in frame from base 1. Based on the germline V gene, the CDR1 and CDR2 sequences are SGHAT and FQNNGV. Trimming removed 3 bases from V and 7 bases from J, leaving 7 bases between the germline ends. The donors were included in the validation cohort of some 110 subjects, a group kept apart from the 666-subject first cohort. Libraries were made using the immunoSEQ multiplex PCR assay. Regarding the original processing steps: A statistical classification framework was built for diagnosing cytomegalovirus status from the catalog of TCR beta chain sequences. Entries here come from immuneACCESS through TCRdb and include only in-frame sequences with V and J called. Some clones fail to appear in such tables; in the studies checked, an unresolved V gene covers under half of the shortfall, and the cause of the remainder is unknown. V and J calls and clone size are copied from that table; D and trimming were computed from the DNA. This sample lists 80,000 to 100,000 clones; over 75% were detected once. The top ten constitute about 5.7% of the sample.

Concerning this clone itself: The antigen this receptor binds is unknown. Base-call qualities are not available, and no considerably larger clone is one nucleotide away.

Sequencing was done on a sample of PBMCs. The receptor comes from a man between 18 and 35 years old in good health and CMV-seropositive. The chain couples TRBV11-2 to TRBJ2-1; the D gene is not confidently resolved. The CDR3 region: CASSLTFNEQFF. DNA sequence: TGTGCCAGCAGCTTGACTTTTAATGAGCAGTTCTTC.